Presented here are 30 T cell receptor beta chains from one specimen sequenced in a study of patients and donors after allogeneic stem cell transplantation (dated by TCRdb to the early 2020s). The method was RT-PCR. Instrument used: NextSeq 550. Through fastp at Q25 and MiXCR, TCRdb rebuilt clones from the public reads, retaining in-frame beta chains. Rows are combined by CDR3 protein, so each entry shows the most common genes and DNA. This sample holds over 350,000 distinct CDR3 sequences; approximately 16% were observed only once. The ten largest clones capture around 7.9% of the sample. Source material: blood, either unsorted or a sorted T cell fraction (not recorded which). The receptors shown here come from a human donor who was either an allogeneic HSCT recipient or a stem cell or donor lymphocyte infusion donor (not recorded which). It is not recorded whose cells these are; they may come from a transplant donor.

This clonotype was found a few times. This sequence joins TRBV29-1 and TRBJ2-2; D ambiguous. CDR3 length: 14 amino acids. Looked up from germline, CDR1 is SQVTM and CDR2 is ANQGSEA. The ends were cut back, 3 bases at V and 0 bases at J, with 8 bases in the middle. The DNA of the CDR3 is TGCAGCGTTGATCGGAGATCGAACACCGGGGAGCTGTTTTTT. It specifies CSVDRRSNTGELFF.

This clonotype came up a few times. Written as DNA, the CDR3 is TGTGCCAGCCGGGGGAGGGGAAGGCAGCCCCAGCATTTT. Amino acid sequence: CASRGRGRQPQHF. The rearrangement joins TRBV6-1 to TRBJ1-5, with a weak D call TRBD1 (5 bases). This CDR3 is 13 amino acids long. Trimming took off 8 bases at V and 7 bases at J, with 15 bases between the two ends. CDR1 and CDR2 (germline): MNHNS, SASEGT.

The sample holds a few counts of this clonotype. V gene TRBV10-3 combines with J gene TRBJ1-2, with unresolved D. CDR1 is ENHRY and CDR2 is SYGVKD in the germline V gene. V lost 2 bases, J lost 2 bases, and 12 bases lay in between. The length of the CDR3 is 15 residues. CDR3 amino acids: CAISEPTSFNYGYTF. As DNA, the CDR3 is TGTGCCATCAGTGAGCCGACATCATTCAACTATGGCTACACCTTC.

This clonotype was detected only a few times. CDR3 sequence: CASSLVGLAVSSYEQYF. The CDR3, as DNA: TGTGCCAGCAGCTTAGTCGGCCTAGCGGTGAGCTCCTACGAGCAGTACTTC. The J gene is TRBJ2-7, the V gene TRBV7-2, with 7 bases lining up with TRBD2. The trim removed 1 base at V and 0 bases at J, leaving 9 bases unmatched. The germline gives CDR1 SGHTA, CDR2 FQGNSA. The CDR3 consists of 17 residues.

The sample holds many counts of this clonotype. The chain carries TRBV4-1 and TRBJ2-7; either TRBD1 or TRBD2 may fit D (5 bases each). The CDR3 extends over 15 amino acids. V gave up 0 bases and J gave up 0 bases, with 9 bases separating them. Germline values: CDR1 MGHRA, CDR2 YSYEKL. The CDR3 DNA is TGCGCCAGCAGCCAAGATTTGGGGACCTCCTACGAGCAGTACTTC. Translating it yields CASSQDLGTSYEQYF.

This clonotype was seen a handful of times. The chain joins TRBV28 to TRBJ2-7; D not resolved. V was pared by 3 bases and J by 6 bases, with 9 bases between. Per the germline V gene, CDR1 is MDHEN and CDR2 is SYDVKM. This CDR3 spans 12 amino acids. CDR3 DNA sequence: TGTGCCAGCAGTTTTGGGTTGGGCGAGCAGTACTTC. Translated: CASSFGLGEQYF.

There are a few counts of this clonotype. The chain is built from TRBV4-2 and TRBJ1-4, with TRBD1 matching over 12 bases. Losses at the gene ends were 5 bases for V and 7 bases for J; bases not matched to a gene: 5. This CDR3 spans 15 amino acids. Germline-derived CDR1 and CDR2 are LGHNA and YNFKEQ. The CDR3 bases are TGTGCCAGCAGCTCCCCGGGACAGGGGGCTGAAAAACTGTTTTTT. Translated, it gives CASSSPGQGAEKLFF.

The rearrangement links TRBV7-9 to TRBJ2-5; TRBD2 agrees at 9 bases. The CDR3 has 17 amino acids. V lost 3 bases and J lost 2; bases outside the gene matches: 10. Germline V gene lookup returns CDR1 SEHNR and CDR2 FQNEAQ (reference sequence). In DNA, the CDR3 is TGTGCCAGCAGCTTGCCCGTTCGACTAGCGGCTCAAGAGACCCAGTACTTC. Protein product: CASSLPVRLAAQETQYF. Using reference TRBV7-9 and TRBJ2-5 for the parts outside the CDR3, the full variable domain is DTGVSQNPRHKITKRGQNVTFRCDPISEHNRLYWYRQTLGQGPEFLTYFQNEAQLEKSRLLSDRFSAERPKGSFSTLEIQRTEQGDSAMYLCASSLPVRLAAQETQYFGPGTRLLVL.

This chain connects TRBV19 to TRBJ2-3, with D perhaps TRBD2 (5 bases). V lost 8 bases to trimming and J lost 6 bases, with 12 bases between them. CDR3 length equals 12 residues. CDR1 is LNHDA, CDR2 SQIVND, per germline (reference sequence). The CDR3 sequence is CASGSEVDTQYF. DNA for the CDR3: TGTGCCAGTGGTTCGGAGGTGGATACGCAGTATTTT.

V and J are TRBV11-1 and TRBJ1-5; the D is unclear. Per germline, CDR1 SGHAT and CDR2 FQDESV (reference sequence). The CDR3 contains 15 residues. V was trimmed by 1 base and J by 4 bases, leaving 11 bases between them. DNA of the CDR3: TGTGCCAGCAGCTTAGATGGCAGAAAGAATCAGCCCCAGCATTTT. Translating gives CASSLDGRKNQPQHF.

The gene calls are TRBV7-8 and TRBJ2-4, with 13 bases that match TRBD2. The length of the CDR3 is 17 residues. With V trimmed by 5 bases and J by 3 bases, 7 bases remained unmatched. The V gene's germline CDR1 is SGHVS and CDR2 FQNEAQ. The CDR3 region has the DNA TGTGCCAGCAGCCCGGGACTAGCGGGACGGGACAAAAACATTCAGTACTTC. Translated: CASSPGLAGRDKNIQYF.

The rearrangement uses TRBV29-1 and TRBJ2-3; no reliable D call. The CDR3 sequence is 10 residues long. Per germline, CDR1 SQVTM and CDR2 ANQGSEA. The V gene lost 7 bases and the J gene lost 4 bases, with 6 bases spanning the gap. The CDR3 loop is CSALSDTQYF. For the CDR3, the DNA is TGCAGCGCCCTTTCAGATACGCAGTATTTT.

This clonotype turned up a few times. In DNA, the CDR3 is TGTGCCACCAGCTCGAGCGGGGGCTGGAAGACCCAGTACTTC. It is translated as CATSSSGGWKTQYF. V gene TRBV15 combines with J gene TRBJ2-5, with 8 positions matching TRBD2. Germline CDR1 LNHNV, CDR2 YYDKDF (reference sequence). The CDR3 runs to 14 residues. V gave up 5 bases and J gave up 6 bases; unmatched junction bases: 8.

This clonotype has only a few counts. V gene TRBV5-1 combines with J gene TRBJ2-7; D is perhaps TRBD1 or TRBD2 (5 bases each). CDR1 is SGHRS and CDR2 is YFSETQ in the germline V gene. The CDR3 is made up of 14 amino acids. The germline V and J ends were trimmed by 4 bases and 2 bases, with 13 bases remaining between them. The CDR3 loop reads CASSVRGTAYEQYF. DNA of the CDR3: TGCGCCAGCAGCGTACGAGGGACGGCCTACGAGCAGTACTTC.

The gene calls are TRBV4-2 and TRBJ2-5; no reliable D call. Trimming removed 0 bases from V and 5 bases from J, with 10 bases in between. The CDR3 length is 14 residues. CDR1 is LGHNA and CDR2 is YNFKEQ in the germline V gene. The CDR3 DNA reads as TGTGCCAGCAGCCAAGAATCTGGTAGGGAGACCCAGTACTTC. Translated, it gives CASSQESGRETQYF.

This clonotype was counted only a few times. CDR3 bases: TGTGCCAGCAGCTTAACCTCTAGCGAATACACAGATACGCAGTATTTT. Protein product: CASSLTSSEYTDTQYF. The rearrangement joins TRBV7-9 to TRBJ2-3; TRBD2 might be the D (6 bases). V was clipped by 2 bases and J by 2 bases, with 14 bases between them. The CDR3 has 16 amino acids. CDR1 SEHNR and CDR2 FQNEAQ come from the germline V gene (reference sequence).

This clonotype was seen more than once but under ten times. This chain links TRBV20-1 with TRBJ1-1, with D uncertain. The length of the CDR3 is 12 residues. V shed 4 bases and J shed 4 bases, with 10 bases lying between them. Looked up from germline, CDR1 is DFQATT and CDR2 is SNEGSKA (reference sequence). The CDR3 nucleotides read TGCAGTGCTAAAGGATCACCCACTGAAGCTTTCTTT. Its translation: CSAKGSPTEAFF.

The V gene is TRBV29-1, the J gene TRBJ1-2, with TRBD1 matching 10 bases. V trimming: 4 bases; J trimming: 13 bases; junction bases outside the gene matches: 9. This CDR3 is 12 amino acids long. Germline assignment: CDR1 SQVTM and CDR2 ANQGSEA. The CDR3 nucleotides are TGCAGCGTTGTTAAGACAGGGGGCGGTCTCACCTTC. Amino acid sequence: CSVVKTGGGLTF. Complete variable domain (other parts from reference TRBV29-1 and TRBJ1-2): SAVISQKPSRDICQRGTSLTIQCQVDSQVTMMFWYRQQPGQSLTLIATANQGSEATYESGFVIDKFPISRPNLTFSTLTVSNMSPEDSSIYLCSVVKTGGGLTFGSGTRLTVV.

The chain links TRBV4-1 to TRBJ2-1; TRBD2 aligns across 14 bases. The junction had 8 bases not matched to a gene; V was cut back by 2 bases and J by 2 bases. This CDR3 region has 19 residues. Germline lookup yields CDR1 MGHRA and CDR2 YSYEKL. CDR3 amino acids: CASSQPTSGGAQTYNEQFF. The CDR3 DNA follows: TGCGCCAGCAGCCAACCGACTAGCGGGGGGGCTCAGACCTACAATGAGCAGTTCTTC.

The chain carries TRBV9 and TRBJ2-3; D possibly uses TRBD1 or TRBD2 (5 bases each). Germline CDR1 SGDLS, CDR2 YYNGEE. This CDR3 is built from 15 residues. Trimming removed 1 base from V and 1 base from J, with 10 bases in between. The CDR3 protein is CASSVQGVGTDTQYF. The DNA of the CDR3 is TGTGCCAGCAGCGTACAGGGAGTCGGCACAGATACGCAGTATTTT. The full variable domain, its missing parts supplied by reference TRBV9 and TRBJ2-3, is DSGVTQTPKHLITATGQRVTLRCSPRSGDLSVYWYQQSLDQGLQFLIQYYNGEERAKGNILERFSAQQFPDLHSELNLSSLELGDSALYFCASSVQGVGTDTQYFGPGTRLTVL.

V usage is TRBV20-1 and J usage is TRBJ2-7, with 11 bases that match TRBD1. The CDR3 covers 13 residues. Looked up from germline, CDR1 is DFQATT and CDR2 is SNEGSKA (reference sequence). The V and J ends lost 5 bases and 2 bases, in that order; junction bases with no gene match: 2. The CDR3 is CSALGQGAYEQYF. The DNA for the CDR3 is TGCAGTGCTCTGGGACAGGGGGCCTACGAGCAGTACTTC.

This chain links TRBV20-1 with TRBJ1-2; D uncertain. Between the trimmed V and J ends, which lost 3 bases and 7 bases, there was a span of 9 bases. CDR1 DFQATT and CDR2 SNEGSKA come from the germline V gene (reference sequence). The CDR3 spans 11 residues. CDR3 nucleotides: TGCAGTGCTAGGGCTCTCTCTGGCTACACCTTC. It encodes CSARALSGYTF.

This chain links TRBV20-1 with TRBJ1-5, with D unclear. Germline V gene data show CDR1 as DFQATT and CDR2 as SNEGSKA (reference sequence). This CDR3 has 15 amino acids. The V end lost 3 bases, the J end lost 4 bases, and 16 bases lay between the germline ends. CDR3 sequence reads: CSASPTGMINQPQHF. The CDR3, as DNA: TGCAGTGCTAGTCCTACGGGAATGATAAATCAGCCCCAGCATTTT.

This clonotype was picked up many times. The V and J genes are TRBV5-1 and TRBJ2-2; D not resolved. Looked up from germline, CDR1 is SGHRS and CDR2 is YFSETQ. This CDR3 is built from 15 residues. V was shortened by 0 bases and J by 0 bases, with 6 bases between the two germline ends. Here the CDR3 reads CASSLVLTNTGELFF. The CDR3 region has the DNA TGCGCCAGCAGCTTGGTTCTCACGAACACCGGGGAGCTGTTTTTT. Variable domain in full (rest from reference TRBV5-1 and TRBJ2-2): KAGVTQTPRYLIKTRGQQVTLSCSPISGHRSVSWYQQTPGQGLQFLFEYFSETQRNKGNFPGRFSGRQFSNSRSEMNVSTLELGDSALYLCASSLVLTNTGELFFGEGSRLTVL.

This clonotype came up a few times. This chain connects TRBV7-2 to TRBJ2-3; D not resolved. Germline CDR1 and CDR2: SGHTA and FQGNSA. This CDR3 has 15 residues. Trimming took 6 bases from V and 0 from J, leaving 13 bases between them. CDR3 nucleotide sequence: TGTGCCAGCAGAATGACGGGTACTAGCACAGATACGCAGTATTTT. This encodes CASRMTGTSTDTQYF.

This clonotype came up a few times. V usage is TRBV24-1 and J usage is TRBJ2-3; 9 bases line up with TRBD1. The junction had 14 bases not matched to a gene; V was cut back by 3 bases and J by 2 bases. The CDR3 is made up of 19 amino acids. The germline V gene has CDR1 KGHDR and CDR2 SFDVKD. The CDR3 DNA sequence: TGTGCCACCAGTGATCCACCATCCCACAGGGGGCGCAACACAGATACGCAGTATTTT. Encoded protein: CATSDPPSHRGRNTDTQYF.

The chain is built from TRBV12-3 or TRBV12-4 and TRBJ1-5, with 8 bases that match TRBD1. This CDR3 region has 16 residues. Trimming cost V 6 bases and J 5 bases; bases outside gene matches: 12. CDR3 loop: CASRSGQGGNHQPQHF. CDR3 sequence (DNA): TGTGCCAGCAGGTCCGGACAGGGAGGGAATCATCAGCCCCAGCATTTT.

This clonotype was counted between two and nine times. The CDR3 region has the DNA TGCAGTGCCGAGAGGTTGACTAGCACAGATACGCAGTATTTT. Protein product: CSAERLTSTDTQYF. This chain joins TRBV20-1 and TRBJ2-3; D unclear. The CDR3 extends over 14 amino acids. V shed 6 bases and J shed 0 bases, with 13 bases lying between them. The germline V gene encodes CDR1 DFQATT and CDR2 SNEGSKA (reference sequence).

The chain has TRBV5-1 and TRBJ2-7; D possibly corresponds to TRBD1 (6 bases). Trimming took off 0 bases at V and 4 bases at J, with 11 bases between the two ends. The germline V gene has CDR1 SGHRS and CDR2 YFSETQ. CDR3 size: 14 residues. The CDR3 here is CASSLGTEGYEQYF. The CDR3, as DNA: TGCGCCAGCAGCTTGGGGACAGAAGGTTACGAGCAGTACTTC.

The chain combines TRBV4-3 with TRBJ2-6; D is ambiguous. CDR3 length: 15 residues. V was trimmed by 0 bases and J by 4 bases, leaving 7 bases between them. CDR1 LGHNA and CDR2 YSLEER come from the germline V gene. The CDR3 nucleotides read TGCGCCAGCAGCCAAGATGGAACAGGGGCCAACGTCCTGACTTTC. It translates to CASSQDGTGANVLTF.